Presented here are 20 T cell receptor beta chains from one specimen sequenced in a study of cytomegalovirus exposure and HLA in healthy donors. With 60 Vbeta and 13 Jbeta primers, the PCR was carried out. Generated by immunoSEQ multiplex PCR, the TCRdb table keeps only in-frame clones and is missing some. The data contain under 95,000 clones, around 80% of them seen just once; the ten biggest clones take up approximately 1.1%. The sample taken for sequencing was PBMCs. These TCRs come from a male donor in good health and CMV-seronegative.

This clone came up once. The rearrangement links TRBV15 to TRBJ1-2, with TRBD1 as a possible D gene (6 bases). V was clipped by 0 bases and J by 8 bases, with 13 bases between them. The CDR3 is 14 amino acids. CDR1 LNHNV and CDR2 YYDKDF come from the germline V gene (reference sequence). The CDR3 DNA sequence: TGTGCCACCAGCAGAGATGGGGGCGCGTTCGGCTACACCTTC. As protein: CATSRDGGAFGYTF.

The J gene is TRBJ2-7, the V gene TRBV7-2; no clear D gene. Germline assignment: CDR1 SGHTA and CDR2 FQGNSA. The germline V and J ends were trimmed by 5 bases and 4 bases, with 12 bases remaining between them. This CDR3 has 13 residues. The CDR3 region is CASSLKPGYEQYF. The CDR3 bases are TGTGCCAGCAGCCTCAAACCAGGTTACGAGCAGTACTTC.

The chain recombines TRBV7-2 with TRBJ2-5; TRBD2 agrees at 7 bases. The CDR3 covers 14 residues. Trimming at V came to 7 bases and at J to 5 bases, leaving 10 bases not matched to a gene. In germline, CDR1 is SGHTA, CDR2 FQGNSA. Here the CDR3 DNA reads TGTGCCAGCACCATCTTGGGAGGGGCGGAGACCCAGTACTTC. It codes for CASTILGGAETQYF.

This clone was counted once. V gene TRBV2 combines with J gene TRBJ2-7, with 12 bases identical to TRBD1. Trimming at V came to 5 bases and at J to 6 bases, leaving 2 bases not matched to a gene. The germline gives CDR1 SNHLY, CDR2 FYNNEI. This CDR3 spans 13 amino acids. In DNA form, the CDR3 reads TGTGCCAGCAGTTGGGACAGGGGGCGCGAGCAGTACTTC. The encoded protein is CASSWDRGREQYF.

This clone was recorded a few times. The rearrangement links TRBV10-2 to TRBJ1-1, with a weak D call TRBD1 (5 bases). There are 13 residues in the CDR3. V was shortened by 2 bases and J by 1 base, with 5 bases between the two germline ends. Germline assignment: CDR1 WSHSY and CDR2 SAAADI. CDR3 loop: CASSEGANTEAFF. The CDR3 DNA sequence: TGCGCCAGCAGTGAGGGGGCGAACACTGAAGCTTTCTTT.

In DNA, the CDR3 is TGTGCCAGCAGCTCCGGGACAGGGTACACCGGGGAGCTGTTTTTT. It codes for CASSSGTGYTGELFF. The chain links TRBV5-4 to TRBJ2-2; 9 nucleotides match TRBD1. Germline V CDR1 and CDR2: SGHNT, YYREEE (reference sequence). J lost 3 bases, V lost 3 bases, and 3 bases had no gene match. This CDR3 is built from 15 residues.

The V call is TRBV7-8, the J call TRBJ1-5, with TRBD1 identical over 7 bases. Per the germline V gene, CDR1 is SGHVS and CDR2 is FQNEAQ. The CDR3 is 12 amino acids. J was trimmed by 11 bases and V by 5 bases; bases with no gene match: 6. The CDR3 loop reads CASSTATGAQHF. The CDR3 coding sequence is TGTGCCAGCAGCACAGCTACAGGGGCCCAGCATTTT.

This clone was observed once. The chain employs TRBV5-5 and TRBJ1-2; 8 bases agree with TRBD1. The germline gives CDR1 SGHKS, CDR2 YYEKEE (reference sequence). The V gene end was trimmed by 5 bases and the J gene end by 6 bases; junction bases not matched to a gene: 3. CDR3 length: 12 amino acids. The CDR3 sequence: CASRTGDHGYTF. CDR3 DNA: TGTGCCAGCAGGACAGGGGATCATGGCTACACCTTC. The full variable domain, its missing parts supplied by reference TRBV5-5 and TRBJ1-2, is DAGVTQSPTHLIKTRGQQVTLRCSPISGHKSVSWYQQVLGQGPQFIFQYYEKEERGRGNFPDRFSARQFPNYSSELNVNALLLGDSALYLCASRTGDHGYTFGSGTRLTVV.

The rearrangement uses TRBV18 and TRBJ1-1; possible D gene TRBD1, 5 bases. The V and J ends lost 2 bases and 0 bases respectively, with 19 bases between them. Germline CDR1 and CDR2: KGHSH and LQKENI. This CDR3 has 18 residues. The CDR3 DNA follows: TGTGCCAGCTCACCAGTAAGGCAGGGAGGTCAGCTGAACACTGAAGCTTTCTTT. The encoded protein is CASSPVRQGGQLNTEAFF.

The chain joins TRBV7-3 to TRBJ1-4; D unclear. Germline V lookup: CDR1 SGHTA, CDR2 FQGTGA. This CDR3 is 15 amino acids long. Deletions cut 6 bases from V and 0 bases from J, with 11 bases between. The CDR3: CASRKQNATNEKLFF. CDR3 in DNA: TGTGCCAGCAGAAAACAGAATGCAACTAATGAAAAACTGTTTTTT.

As DNA, the CDR3 is TGTGCCAGCAGCTTAGGACTAGTTTCCTACAATGAGCAGTTCTTC. Its protein is CASSLGLVSYNEQFF. V usage is TRBV7-9 and J usage is TRBJ2-1, with D tentatively TRBD2 (6 bases). CDR1 is SEHNR, CDR2 FQNEAQ, per germline (reference sequence). The CDR3 runs 15 residues. Trimming stripped 1 base from V and 1 base from J, with 8 bases between.

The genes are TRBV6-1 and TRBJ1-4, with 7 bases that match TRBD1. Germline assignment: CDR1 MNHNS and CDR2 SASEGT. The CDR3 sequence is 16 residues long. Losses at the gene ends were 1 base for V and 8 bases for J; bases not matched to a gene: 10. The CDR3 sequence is CASSEGTVQGYEKLFF. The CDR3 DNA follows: TGTGCCAGCAGTGAAGGCACCGTACAGGGGTACGAAAAACTGTTTTTT.

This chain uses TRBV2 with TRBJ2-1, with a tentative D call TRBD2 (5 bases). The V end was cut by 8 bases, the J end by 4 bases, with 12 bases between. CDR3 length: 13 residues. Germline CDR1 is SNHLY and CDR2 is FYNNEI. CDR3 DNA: TGTGCCAGCGGAGAGAGAGGGTACAATGAGCAGTTCTTC. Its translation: CASGERGYNEQFF.

CDR3 in DNA: TGTGCCAGCTCACCCGCGACAGGGGATTGGGGCTACACCTTC. Translated, it gives CASSPATGDWGYTF. V and J are TRBV18 and TRBJ1-2; 8 bases are a match to TRBD1. The CDR3 loop spans 14 amino acids. Germline V gives CDR1 KGHSH, CDR2 LQKENI. V shed 3 bases and J 8 bases; nucleotides not matched to a gene: 8.

In DNA form, the CDR3 reads TGTGCCAGCAGTTCTACAGGGCGAGCCAAAAACATTCAGTACTTC. This codes for CASSSTGRAKNIQYF. The V gene is TRBV28, the J gene TRBJ2-4; D possibly corresponds to TRBD1 (6 bases). CDR3 length equals 15 residues. Trimming stripped 4 bases from V and 0 bases from J, with 10 bases between. Germline V gene data show CDR1 as MDHEN and CDR2 as SYDVKM. Full variable domain (rest looked up from reference TRBV28 and TRBJ2-4): DVKVTQSSRYLVKRTGEKVFLECVQDMDHENMFWYRQDPGLGLRLIYFSYDVKMKEKGDIPEGYSVSREKKERFSLILESASTNQTSMYLCASSSTGRAKNIQYFGAGTRLSVL.

CDR3 bases: TGTGCCAGCAGCTTACTACAGGGGTACGAGCAGTACTTC. As protein: CASSLLQGYEQYF. V gene TRBV11-1 combines with J gene TRBJ2-7, with 7 bases fitting TRBD1. The length of the CDR3 is 13 residues. V lost 2 bases to trimming and J lost 4 bases; unmatched junction nucleotides: 2. Germline CDR1 SGHAT, CDR2 FQDESV (reference sequence).

CDR3 DNA sequence: TGTGCCAGCAGCTTGGATCTAGCGGGGATCCAAGAGACCCAGTACTTC. Its translation: CASSLDLAGIQETQYF. V usage is TRBV5-6 and J usage is TRBJ2-5, with 9 positions matching TRBD2. The CDR3 spans 16 residues. V was clipped by 0 bases and J by 1 base; unmatched bases: 4. CDR1 and CDR2 (germline): SGHDT, YYEEEE.

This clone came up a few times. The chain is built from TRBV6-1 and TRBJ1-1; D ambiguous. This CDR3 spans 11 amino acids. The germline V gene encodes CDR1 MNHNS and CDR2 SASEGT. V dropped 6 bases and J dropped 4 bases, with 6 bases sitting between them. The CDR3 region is CASRLTTEAFF. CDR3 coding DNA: TGTGCCAGCAGACTCACCACTGAAGCTTTCTTT.

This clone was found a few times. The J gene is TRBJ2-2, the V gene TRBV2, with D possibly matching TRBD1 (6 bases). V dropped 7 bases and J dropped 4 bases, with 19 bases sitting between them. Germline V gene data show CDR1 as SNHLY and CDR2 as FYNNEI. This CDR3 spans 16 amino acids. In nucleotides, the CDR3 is TGTGCCAGCACCTCGTCCCGGGACACTACCACCGGGGAGCTGTTTTTT. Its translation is CASTSSRDTTTGELFF.

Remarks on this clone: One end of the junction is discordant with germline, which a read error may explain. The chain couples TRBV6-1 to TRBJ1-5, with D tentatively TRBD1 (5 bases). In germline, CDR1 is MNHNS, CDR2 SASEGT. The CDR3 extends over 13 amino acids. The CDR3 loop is CASSEAGTQPQNF. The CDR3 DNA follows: TGTGCCAGCAGTGAAGCGGGGACTCAGCCCCAGAATTTT.